The subject of this entry is one T cell receptor (beta chain). Its specificity is unknown. This record comes from a study of shared clonotypes between healthy human individuals. CDR1 and CDR2 from the germline V gene are LNHDA and SQIVND (reference sequence). The CDR3 runs 15 residues. Deletions cut 5 bases from V and 2 bases from J, with 13 bases between. Regarding the study as a whole: The study found roughly 5% of naive CD4 clonotypes shared across a few donors.

Sequencing was performed with immunoSEQ multiplex PCR; in TCRdb, only in-frame clones are kept and a portion is missing. Found here are some 2,500,000 clones, 85% to 95% of them singletons; the top ten hold approximately 0.39%. This chain connects TRBV19 to TRBJ2-1; tentative D call: TRBD1 (6 bases). The source material was naive CD4+ T cells from PBMCs. Subset denoted: CD45RA+ positively selected. This receptor was identified in a man aged 18 to 30 in good health. Some clones in this sample may be carry-over from other donors' samples. CDR3 protein: CASSVTGLAYNEQFF. The CDR3 coding sequence is TGTGCCAGTAGTGTTACAGGGTTGGCCTACAATGAGCAGTTCTTC.